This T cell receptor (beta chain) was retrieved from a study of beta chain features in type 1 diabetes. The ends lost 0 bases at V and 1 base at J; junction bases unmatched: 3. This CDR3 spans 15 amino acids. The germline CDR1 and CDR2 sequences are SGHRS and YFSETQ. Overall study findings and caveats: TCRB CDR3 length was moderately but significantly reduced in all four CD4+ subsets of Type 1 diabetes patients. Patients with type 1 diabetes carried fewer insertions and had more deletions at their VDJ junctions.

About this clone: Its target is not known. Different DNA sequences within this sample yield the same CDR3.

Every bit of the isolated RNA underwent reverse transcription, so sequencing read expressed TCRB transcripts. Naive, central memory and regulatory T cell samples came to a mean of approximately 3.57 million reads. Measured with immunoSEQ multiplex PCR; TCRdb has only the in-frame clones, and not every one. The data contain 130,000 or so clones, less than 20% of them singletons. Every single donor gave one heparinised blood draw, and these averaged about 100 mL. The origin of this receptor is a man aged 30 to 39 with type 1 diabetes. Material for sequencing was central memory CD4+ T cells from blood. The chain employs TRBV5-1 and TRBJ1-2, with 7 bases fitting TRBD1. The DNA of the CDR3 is TGCGCCAGCAGCTTGGACAGGGGAAGTAACTATGGCTACACCTTC. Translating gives CASSLDRGSNYGYTF.